One T cell receptor (beta chain) is described in this entry. Its antigen is undetermined. Original processing notes: There were no quality scores in the junction-only immunoSEQ sequences, so filtering differed. Clones were sequenced by immunoSEQ multiplex PCR, and TCRdb holds only the in-frame ones, with some missing. The DNA was the basis for D and trimming; V, J and clone size are from that table. The sample records around 1.9 million clones, roughly 95% being singletons. This sample stems from a study of shared clonotypes between healthy human individuals. General study results and limits: Clonotypes shared by all four sorted-subset donors had higher generation probabilities than non-shared clonotypes. Among the subsets, naive ones generally showed larger estimated richness than memory ones.

Per germline, CDR1 SGDLS and CDR2 YYNGEE. Trimming pared 4 bases from V and 8 bases from J, leaving 12 bases between. CDR3 length: 12 residues. Naive CD8 populations comprised CD45RO-negative cells positively selected for CCR7, excluding terminally differentiated effector memory CD45RA+ cells. Everyone who donated was a Caucasian adult who lived in Nashville, Tennessee. V and J are TRBV9 and TRBJ1-2; no clear D. Material: naive CD8+ T cells from PBMCs. This receptor was obtained from a man between 18 and 35 years old in good health. Some clones in this sample may be carry-over from other donors' samples. CDR3 nucleotides: TGTGCCAGCAGCCTAGGGCACGCCGGCTACACCTTC. It is translated as CASSLGHAGYTF.